This T cell receptor (beta chain) was recovered during a study of OX40 agonist ivuxolimab in advanced cancers. Study-wide background: Partial response was recorded in three patients: one hepatocellular carcinoma and two cutaneous melanoma cases.

Libraries were prepared by immunoSEQ multiplex PCR; TCRdb keeps only in-frame clonotypes and omits some of them. Among approximately 48,000 clones listed, approximately 80% were seen once. The V end was cut by 5 bases, the J end by 5 bases, with 24 bases between. The germline V gene has CDR1 SGHDN and CDR2 FVKESK. The CDR3 has 17 residues. The receptor was derived from an adult with an advanced solid tumor such as melanoma, head and neck, liver or kidney cancer. The chain joins TRBV14 to TRBJ2-5, with D perhaps matching TRBD2 (5 bases). The sample here was CD4+ or CD8+ T cells sorted from blood, taken in a trial of the OX40 agonist ivuxolimab. CDR3 amino acids: CASSVHNIAGGGETQYF. The CDR3 DNA reads TGTGCCAGCAGCGTTCATAACATAGCTGGAGGCGGGGAGACCCAGTACTTC.